The 3 T cell receptor beta chains in this list originate from one sample, sequenced in a study of control samples from healthy donors and cancer patients. Produced via immunoSEQ multiplex PCR; TCRdb's table is partial and in-frame only. The sample shows about 180,000 clones, roughly nine tenths of them seen only once. The sequenced sample was blood. Source of these receptors: a young man in good health.

The genes are TRBV6-2 or TRBV6-3 and TRBJ1-1, with a tentative D call TRBD1 (5 bases). Trimming left V 6 bases short and J 7 bases short, with 9 bases between. There are 11 residues in the CDR3. Germline V lookup: CDR1 MNHEY, CDR2 SVGEGT. This CDR3 reads CASSDDSEAFF. The CDR3 DNA follows: TGTGCCAGCAGCGACGACAGTGAAGCTTTCTTT.

This clone was seen a few times. The chain joins TRBV9 to TRBJ2-1; 11 bases are shared with TRBD1. V lost 4 bases and J lost 0; bases outside the gene matches: 6. Per the germline V gene, CDR1 is SGDLS and CDR2 is YYNGEE. The CDR3 length is 17 residues. CDR3 sequence reads: CASSPGQGAGSYNEQFF. CDR3 bases: TGTGCCAGCAGCCCCGGACAGGGGGCCGGCTCCTACAATGAGCAGTTCTTC. The full variable domain, completed using reference TRBV9 and TRBJ2-1, is DSGVTQTPKHLITATGQRVTLRCSPRSGDLSVYWYQQSLDQGLQFLIQYYNGEERAKGNILERFSAQQFPDLHSELNLSSLELGDSALYFCASSPGQGAGSYNEQFFGPGTRLTVL.

The chain has TRBV3-1 (or the pseudogene TRBV3-2) and TRBJ1-2; 7 positions agree with TRBD1. The CDR3 consists of 16 residues. Germline CDR1 reads LGHDT; CDR2 reads YNNKEL (reference sequence). V lost 0 bases and J lost 1; bases outside the gene matches: 5. The CDR3 DNA sequence: TGTGCCAGCAGCCAAGACCCCCGGGACAGTAACTATGGCTACACCTTC. Protein sequence: CASSQDPRDSNYGYTF.